The 26 T cell receptor beta chains reported below all come from one sample, sequenced in a study of T cell responses to AZD1222 COVID-19 vaccine. Produced via immunoSEQ multiplex PCR; TCRdb's table is partial and in-frame only. This sample has more than 95,000 clones, with around nine tenths found just once. The sequences come from peripheral blood, collected on day 0 of AZD1222 vaccination. These receptors originate from an adult in good health.

The rearrangement joins TRBV4-3 to TRBJ1-1; D remains ambiguous. Germline CDR1 is LGHNA and CDR2 is YSLEER. This CDR3 comprises 14 residues. V was clipped by 3 bases and J by 1 base, with 9 bases between them. The CDR3 reads CASSHRVSNTEAFF. In DNA, the CDR3 is TGCGCCAGCAGCCATCGCGTCTCGAACACTGAAGCTTTCTTT.

This clone was seen just once. V is TRBV29-1 and J is TRBJ1-2, with 7 bases aligning to TRBD1. With 7 bases clipped from V and 3 bases from J, the junction kept 2 bases outside the gene matches. This CDR3 is built from 11 residues. CDR1 is SQVTM and CDR2 is ANQGSEA in the germline V gene. The chain's CDR3 is CSDRGHYGYTF. The CDR3 DNA follows: TGCAGCGACAGGGGTCACTATGGCTACACCTTC.

The rearrangement joins TRBV28 to TRBJ1-1, with a weak D call TRBD1 (6 bases). Trimming removed 5 bases from V and 1 base from J, with 17 bases in between. Germline V gene sequence: CDR1 MDHEN, CDR2 SYDVKM. CDR3 length: 16 amino acids. The CDR3 nucleotides read TGTGCCAGCAGTCCATACTCAGGGGAGTGGAACACTGAAGCTTTCTTT. This sequence encodes CASSPYSGEWNTEAFF.

This chain uses TRBV10-3 with TRBJ2-7; 7 bases fit TRBD1. V gave up 4 bases and J gave up 0 bases; unmatched junction bases: 9. The CDR3 sequence is 16 residues long. Looked up from germline, CDR1 is ENHRY and CDR2 is SYGVKD. The CDR3 loop is CAISARDSRASYEQYF. The CDR3 bases are TGTGCCATCAGTGCTAGGGACAGCCGTGCCTCCTACGAGCAGTACTTC.

This clone was seen once. The chain has TRBV28 and TRBJ2-5; perhaps TRBD1 as D (6 bases). CDR3 length: 15 residues. The germline gives CDR1 MDHEN, CDR2 SYDVKM. Between the trimmed V and J ends, which lost 3 bases and 4 bases, there was a span of 15 bases. CDR3 DNA sequence: TGTGCCAGCAGTTTCTGGGAACAGGGATTAGAGACCCAGTACTTC. Its protein is CASSFWEQGLETQYF.

The chain couples TRBV6-5 to TRBJ1-6, with D perhaps TRBD1 (6 bases). Germline V lookup: CDR1 MNHEY, CDR2 SVGAGI. This CDR3 is 15 amino acids long. The CDR3 sequence is CAIQGDRSGNSPLHF. CDR3 sequence (DNA): TGTGCAATCCAAGGCGACAGGTCGGGGAATTCACCCCTCCACTTT.

This clone was counted a single time. The rearrangement uses TRBV7-9 and TRBJ1-2; D is possibly TRBD1 (6 bases). Germline V CDR1 and CDR2: SEHNR, FQNEAQ (reference sequence). This CDR3 is built from 18 residues. V lost 3 bases to trimming and J lost 2 bases, with 22 bases between them. In DNA form, the CDR3 reads TGTGCCAGCAGCTTGAGGGGGGTGGAGGGGATCAGAAACTATGGCTACACCTTC. It specifies CASSLRGVEGIRNYGYTF.

The CDR3 nucleotides read TGTGCCAGCAGTTCGGGACAGGGGGCTGGAAACACCATATATTTT. Protein sequence: CASSSGQGAGNTIYF. The V gene is TRBV27, the J gene TRBJ1-3; 11 bases map to TRBD1. The CDR3 has 15 amino acids. Trimming removed 4 bases from V and 2 bases from J; junction bases left unmatched: 1. Germline values: CDR1 MNHEY, CDR2 SMNVEV (reference sequence).

The gene calls are TRBV7-2 and TRBJ1-5, with D perhaps matching TRBD1 (5 bases). Deletions cut 4 bases from V and 4 bases from J, with 11 bases between. Germline assignment: CDR1 SGHTA and CDR2 FQGNSA. This CDR3 is built from 14 residues. CDR3 amino acids: CASSSQGGNQPQHF. For the CDR3, the DNA is TGTGCCAGCAGCTCTCAGGGTGGGAATCAGCCCCAGCATTTT. Looking up the rest from reference TRBV7-2 and TRBJ1-5 gives the full variable domain: GAGVSQSPSNKVTEKGKDVELRCDPISGHTALYWYRQSLGQGLEFLIYFQGNSAPDKSGLPSDRFSAERTGGSVSTLTIQRTQQEDSAVYLCASSSQGGNQPQHFGDGTRLSIL.

The chain employs TRBV19 and TRBJ2-3, with 14 bases lining up with TRBD2. The CDR3 has 16 amino acids. Germline-derived CDR1 and CDR2 are LNHDA and SQIVND (reference sequence). V lost 3 bases to trimming and J lost 5 bases; unmatched junction nucleotides: 4. CDR3 DNA sequence: TGTGCCAGTAGTATCGGGACTAGCGGGAGTGAAGATACGCAGTATTTT. Residues: CASSIGTSGSEDTQYF. Supplemented by reference TRBV19 and TRBJ2-3, the full variable domain reads DGGITQSPKYLFRKEGQNVTLSCEQNLNHDAMYWYRQDPGQGLRLIYYSQIVNDFQKGDIAEGYSVSREKKESFPLTVTSAQKNPTAFYLCASSIGTSGSEDTQYFGPGTRLTVL.

The rearrangement links TRBV5-1 to TRBJ2-3, with D possibly being TRBD2 (5 bases). The V gene lost 5 bases and the J gene lost 4 bases, with 8 bases spanning the gap. The CDR3 consists of 12 residues. The germline V gene encodes CDR1 SGHRS and CDR2 YFSETQ. In nucleotides, the CDR3 is TGCGCCAGCAGTGCGGAGGCAGATACGCAGTATTTT. It yields the protein CASSAEADTQYF.

CDR3 bases: TGTGCCAGCAGTTTAGCCGGGACAGGGGGAACTGAAGCTTTCTTT. It encodes CASSLAGTGGTEAFF. The rearrangement uses TRBV28 and TRBJ1-1, with 11 bases identical to TRBD1. Trimming cost V 2 bases and J 5 bases; bases outside gene matches: 4. Per germline, CDR1 MDHEN and CDR2 SYDVKM. The CDR3 is made up of 15 amino acids.

V usage is TRBV28 and J usage is TRBJ1-4; D is perhaps TRBD1 (5 bases). Per the germline V gene, CDR1 is MDHEN and CDR2 is SYDVKM. V was shortened by 6 bases and J by 3 bases, with 14 bases between the two germline ends. The CDR3 extends over 15 amino acids. CDR3 sequence reads: CASRELGRPNEKLFF. DNA of the CDR3: TGTGCCAGCAGGGAATTGGGGCGGCCTAATGAAAAACTGTTTTTT.

The rearrangement uses TRBV19 and TRBJ1-4; 7 bases are a match to TRBD1. This CDR3 comprises 16 residues. Losses at the gene ends were 3 bases for V and 0 bases for J; bases not matched to a gene: 4. Germline V gives CDR1 LNHDA, CDR2 SQIVND (reference sequence). CDR3 sequence reads: CASSMAGTATNEKLFF. As DNA, the CDR3 is TGTGCCAGTAGTATGGCTGGGACAGCAACTAATGAAAAACTGTTTTTT.

The rearrangement uses TRBV12-3 or TRBV12-4 and TRBJ1-2; D is ambiguous. CDR3 length: 13 residues. Between the trimmed V and J ends, which lost 2 bases and 8 bases, there was a span of 12 bases. The CDR3 sequence is CASSLKGIQGYTF. The CDR3 DNA is TGTGCCAGCAGTTTAAAAGGGATACAGGGCTACACCTTC.

The chain has TRBV6-2 or TRBV6-3 and TRBJ1-2, with D perhaps matching TRBD1 (6 bases). The CDR3 runs to 15 residues. The germline V and J ends were trimmed by 1 base and 4 bases, with 13 bases remaining between them. Germline V gives CDR1 MNHEY, CDR2 SVGEGT. CDR3 protein: CASSYWGRGGYGYTF. CDR3 coding DNA: TGTGCCAGCAGTTACTGGGGCAGGGGAGGCTATGGCTACACCTTC.

This chain connects TRBV6-4 to TRBJ1-6; no firm D call. The CDR3 is 19 residues long. Germline CDR1 is MRHNA and CDR2 is SNTAGT. Trimming pared 0 bases from V and 1 base from J, leaving 16 bases between. CDR3 bases: TGTGCCAGCAGTGACTCCGAGGGCTTAGGGCTTTCCTATAATTCACCCCTCCACTTT. This gives the protein CASSDSEGLGLSYNSPLHF.

The V and J genes are TRBV3-1 (or the pseudogene TRBV3-2) and TRBJ1-4, with a weak D call TRBD1 (6 bases). The CDR3 is made up of 14 amino acids. V lost 1 base and J lost 14, with 17 bases in between. The germline V gene has CDR1 LGHDT and CDR2 YNNKEL (reference sequence). CDR3 nucleotide sequence: TGTGCCAGCAGCCAAGGGGACAACAGGGTTAAGCTGTTTTTT. Translating gives CASSQGDNRVKLFF.

The chain couples TRBV7-8 to TRBJ1-5; no clear D. The CDR3 contains 17 residues. Germline V CDR1 and CDR2: SGHVS, FQNEAQ. Deletions cut 1 base from V and 1 base from J, with 14 bases between. The CDR3 loop reads CASSLDETRRSNQPQHF. Written as DNA, the CDR3 is TGTGCCAGCAGCTTAGATGAGACCCGAAGGAGCAATCAGCCCCAGCATTTT.

This clone was counted a single time. V gene TRBV7-9 combines with J gene TRBJ2-1; 11 positions match TRBD1. This CDR3 has 15 amino acids. The junction had 6 bases not matched to a gene; V was cut back by 2 bases and J by 9 bases. The germline CDR1 and CDR2 sequences are SEHNR and FQNEAQ (reference sequence). CDR3 in DNA: TGTGCCAGCAGCTTATTGGACAGGGGGCTTGGTGAGCAGTTCTTC. The encoded protein is CASSLLDRGLGEQFF.

The J gene is TRBJ1-6, the V gene TRBV27, with 8 bases matching TRBD1. Per the germline V gene, CDR1 is MNHEY and CDR2 is SMNVEV (reference sequence). The CDR3 consists of 14 residues. The ends lost 2 bases at V and 7 bases at J; junction bases unmatched: 1. DNA of the CDR3: TGTGCCAGCAGTTTAAGGACAGGGAATTCACCCCTCCACTTT. Protein product: CASSLRTGNSPLHF.

The chain couples TRBV2 to TRBJ1-1; possibly TRBD1 for D (5 bases). The V end was cut by 4 bases, the J end by 5 bases, with 20 bases between. CDR3 length: 16 amino acids. Germline lookup yields CDR1 SNHLY and CDR2 FYNNEI. The CDR3 here is CASSGGQRRGTTEAFF. The CDR3 region has the DNA TGTGCCAGCAGTGGGGGCCAAAGAAGAGGTACGACTGAAGCTTTCTTT.

This clone was counted a single time. This chain connects TRBV30 to TRBJ2-2; 8 positions match TRBD2. The CDR3 runs 16 residues. In germline, CDR1 is GTSNPN, CDR2 SVGIG (reference sequence). V lost 0 bases to trimming and J lost 6 bases; unmatched junction nucleotides: 9. The CDR3 bases are TGTGCCTGGAGTGTACTAGCGGCCGCGGGATCCGGGGAGCTGTTTTTT. Amino acids: CAWSVLAAAGSGELFF.

This rearrangement joins TRBV24-1 to TRBJ2-5, with a weak D call TRBD2 (5 bases). V was shortened by 4 bases and J by 7 bases, with 15 bases between the two germline ends. The germline CDR1 and CDR2 sequences are KGHDR and SFDVKD. The CDR3 spans 14 residues. In DNA form, the CDR3 reads TGTGCCACCAGTGACCCCAGAGGGTCGGGGACCCAGTACTTC. Amino acids: CATSDPRGSGTQYF.

The chain combines TRBV28 with TRBJ2-1; TRBD2 aligns across 9 bases. After removal of 3 bases from V and 9 bases from J, the junction contained 6 bases not matched to a gene. CDR3 length: 14 amino acids. In germline, CDR1 is MDHEN, CDR2 SYDVKM. The CDR3 protein is CASSFRGGRVEQFF. DNA of the CDR3: TGTGCCAGCAGTTTTAGGGGCGGGAGGGTTGAGCAGTTCTTC.

The chain carries TRBV27 and TRBJ1-1; 9 bases map to TRBD1. Germline V gives CDR1 MNHEY, CDR2 SMNVEV (reference sequence). CDR3 length equals 21 residues. V lost 0 bases to trimming and J lost 0 bases; unmatched junction nucleotides: 17. CDR3 in amino acids: CASSLSPLGRTGVPMNTEAFF. CDR3 sequence (DNA): TGTGCCAGCAGTTTATCTCCATTGGGCCGGACAGGGGTGCCGATGAACACTGAAGCTTTCTTT.